In its sample, the clone carrying this TCR beta chain was seen a few times. Its antigen is still unknown. The data were obtained in a study of shared clonotypes between healthy human individuals. The study, taken as a whole, reports: Lower generation probabilities were found for non-shared clonotypes than for those shared by all four donors. Deeper or shallower sequencing was expected to change how clonotypes are shared among donors.

CDR1 and CDR2 (germline): KGHSH, LQKENI. The CDR3 is 18 residues long. The germline V and J ends were trimmed by 0 bases and 0 bases, with 12 bases remaining between them. Data came from immunoSEQ multiplex PCR; TCRdb stores just in-frame clones and leaves some out. This sample has under 1,100,000 clones, with roughly 75% found just once. Sequencing used memory CD4+ T cells sorted from blood. Subset: CD45RA-negative fraction. The V gene is TRBV18, the J gene TRBJ2-6; D is undetermined. This TCR was recovered from a man between 18 and 35 years old in good health. The CDR3 sequence is CASSPPQAPISGANVLTF. The CDR3, as DNA: TGTGCCAGCTCACCACCGCAAGCACCAATCTCTGGGGCCAACGTCCTGACTTTC.